This T cell receptor (beta chain) originates from a study of CD8 T cells in ankylosing spondylitis. Researchers built TCR beta libraries using quantitative 5'-RACE with molecular barcodes. TCRdb reprocessed the 5' RACE reads via MiXCR and lists one record per CDR3 protein. The sample lists some 700,000 distinct CDR3 sequences, over 15% seen once, with under 20% in the top ten. Study-wide results and limits: Relatively scarce in peripheral blood, disease-linked clones were CD8+. A number of the motif variants had already been described in reactive arthritis synovial fluid and blood. Fewer than ten highly homologous variants made up a TCR beta motif, and this motif appeared characteristic of ankylosing spondylitis blood.

A word on this clonotype: Its antigen is not identified.

CDR3 length equals 14 residues. V gave up 3 bases and J gave up 6 bases, with 18 bases separating them. In germline, CDR1 is SQVTM, CDR2 ANQGSEA. This chain links TRBV29-1 with TRBJ2-7; the D gene is possibly TRBD1 (7 bases). The clonotype originates from a male donor with ankylosing spondylitis. Sequencing was done on a sample of blood, either unsorted or a sorted T cell fraction (not recorded which). CDR3 coding DNA: TGCAGCGTTGACCGGTGGGGGGACAGCGGCGAGCAGTACTTC. As protein: CSVDRWGDSGEQYF.